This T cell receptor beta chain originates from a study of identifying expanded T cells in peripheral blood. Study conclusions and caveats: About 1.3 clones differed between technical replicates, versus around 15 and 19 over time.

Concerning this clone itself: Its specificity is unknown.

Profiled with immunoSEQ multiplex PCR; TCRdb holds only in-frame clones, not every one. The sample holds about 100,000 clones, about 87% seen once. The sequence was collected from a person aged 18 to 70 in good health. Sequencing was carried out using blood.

DNA of the CDR3: TGTGCCAGTAGTAGGGATTTGAACACTGAAGCTTTCTTT. As protein: CASSRDLNTEAFF. The V and J genes are TRBV19 and TRBJ1-1; D is unresolved. There are 13 residues in the CDR3. V dropped 4 bases and J dropped 0 bases, with 6 bases sitting between them. Germline V gene lookup returns CDR1 LNHDA and CDR2 SQIVND (reference sequence).